These T cell receptor beta chains were read from a single sample in a study of T cell repertoires in cytomegalovirus infection. No antigen has been identified for these receptors. MiXCR, run by TCRdb on the reads, gives a single entry per CDR3 protein. The sample consists of about 60,000 distinct CDR3 sequences, roughly 32% of them appearing once. The source material was PBMCs, sequenced either directly or after in vitro stimulation (not recorded which). The receptors stem from a human donor in good health (CMV status not recorded). Some clones in this sample may be carry-over from other donors' samples. CDR3s include the opening cysteine and the closing phenylalanine or tryptophan. A D gene is named only where the DNA matches it firmly. Only some rows state a clone size, as once, few, many or a class for expanded clones.

TRBJ2-7	-	TRBV5-1	TRBD2	TGCGCCAGCAGCTTGGTCCCCGTGGCTAGCGGAAACGAGCAGTACTTC	CASSLVPVASGNEQYF
TRBJ2-3	-	TRBV29-1	-	TGCAGCGTTGAAAAAGCTGATACGCAGTATTTT	CSVEKADTQYF
TRBJ2-7	few	TRBV3-1	TRBD1	TGTGCCAGCAGCCCCGGGACAGGGGACTACGAGCAGTACTTC	CASSPGTGDYEQYF
TRBJ1-6	-	TRBV20-1	TRBD1	TGCAGTGCTAGAGGACAGGGGGCTTTTTCACCCCTCCACTTT	CSARGQGAFSPLHF
TRBJ2-7	-	TRBV18	-	TGTGCCAGCTCCTCGATGACTAGGAACCTCTACGAGCAGTACTTC	CASSSMTRNLYEQYF
TRBJ2-3	once	TRBV15	-	TGTGCCACCAGCAGAGAGCGTGCAGATACGCAGTATTTT	CATSRERADTQYF
TRBJ1-2	-	TRBV4-1	-	TGCGCCAGCAGCCAAGATTTGGGGACGCCTAACTATGGCTACACCTTC	CASSQDLGTPNYGYTF
TRBJ2-2	few	TRBV28	-	TGTGCCAGCAGGTACTCGGACAGGAACACCGGGGAGCTGTTTTTT	CASRYSDRNTGELFF
TRBJ1-1	-	TRBV6-2/TRBV6-3	-	TGTGCCAGCAGGGCAGGGTACCTGATGAACACTGAAGCTTTCTTT	CASRAGYLMNTEAFF
TRBJ2-2	-	TRBV2	TRBD2	TGTGCCAGCAGCTTCAGGTCGGGGGGCACCGGGGAGCTGTTTTTT	CASSFRSGGTGELFF
TRBJ2-7	-	TRBV12-3/TRBV12-4	-	TGTGCCAGCAGTTTAGTTGCGGACAGCTCCTACGAGCAGTACTTC	CASSLVADSSYEQYF
TRBJ2-7	few	TRBV7-6	-	TGTGCCAGCAGCTTCACGAACAGGGACGAGCAGTACTTC	CASSFTNRDEQYF
TRBJ1-1	-	TRBV12-3/TRBV12-4	-	TGTGCCAGCACTACGCAGGGTGGCGTCGCAATTGAAGCTTTCTTT	CASTTQGGVAIEAFF
TRBJ2-7	once	TRBV5-6	TRBD2	TGTGCCAGCAGCTCCACAGGGAGTAGCGGGGAGTACGAGCAGTACTTC	CASSSTGSSGEYEQYF
TRBJ2-7	few	TRBV7-6	-	TGTGCCAGCAGCTTATTTGGGGGGAAGGACGAGCAGTACTTC	CASSLFGGKDEQYF
TRBJ2-4	few	TRBV11-2	-	TGTGCCAGCAGCTTAAGCAGGGTTTCCGCTGAAAACATTCAGTACTTC	CASSLSRVSAENIQYF
TRBJ1-2	-	TRBV5-5	-	TGTGCCAGCAGCCCAGGACAGATAGAACACTATGGCTACACCTTC	CASSPGQIEHYGYTF
TRBJ1-1	few	TRBV7-9	TRBD1	TGTGCCAGCAGCCCCCGGGACAGGGGGCGAGCTTTCTTT	CASSPRDRGRAFF
TRBJ1-5	few	TRBV7-2	-	TGTGCCAGCAGCTCGACGCCCTATAGCAATCAGCCCCAGCATTTT	CASSSTPYSNQPQHF
TRBJ2-7	few	TRBV4-1	TRBD2	TGCGCCAGCAGCCCGTTGGGACTAGGCGAGCAGTACTTC	CASSPLGLGEQYF
TRBJ1-1	-	TRBV28	-	TGTGCCAGCAGTTTCGGGATCGAAGCTTTCTTT	CASSFGIEAFF
TRBJ1-5	-	TRBV19	TRBD1	TGTGCCAGTAGTAGGGACAGGGAAGGGAATCGGCCCCAGCATTTT	CASSRDREGNRPQHF
TRBJ1-1	-	TRBV18	-	TGTGCCAGCTCAGGTGGAGGGGCGAACACTGAAGCTTTCTTT	CASSGGGANTEAFF
TRBJ2-7	-	TRBV5-5	TRBD1	TGTGCCAGCACTTTGGGGACAGGGGGCCTCCTTAGCTCCTACGAGCAGTACTTC	CASTLGTGGLLSSYEQYF
TRBJ2-1	-	TRBV7-2	-	TGTGCCAGCAGCGAGGCCTGGGAGCGGTCAGAGCAGTTCTTC	CASSEAWERSEQFF
TRBJ2-5	-	TRBV4-1	-	TGCGCCAGCAGCCAAGATCAGACTATATTACAGACCCAGTACTTC	CASSQDQTILQTQYF
TRBJ2-3	-	TRBV6-2/TRBV6-3	-	TGTGCCACCGAACATCCCACAGATACGCAGTATTTT	CATEHPTDTQYF
TRBJ2-3	-	TRBV28	TRBD2	TGTGCCAGCGGCAGCCTACGGGTAGCGGGAGGGTCAGATACGCAGTATTTT	CASGSLRVAGGSDTQYF
TRBJ2-1	-	TRBV6-2/TRBV6-3	-	TGTGCCAGCAGTTATGTGGGTACAGGACCGGATGAGCAGTTCTTC	CASSYVGTGPDEQFF
TRBJ1-3	many	TRBV7-2	-	TGTGCCAGCAGCTTGGGGGCTGGAAACACCATATATTTT	CASSLGAGNTIYF
TRBJ1-2	few	TRBV6-2/TRBV6-3	-	TGTGCCAGCGGCCTCGCAGCCAACTATGGCTACACCTTC	CASGLAANYGYTF
TRBJ1-5	few	TRBV19	-	TGTGCCAGTAGTATCAGGAGCAGCGGGCCCCAGCATTTT	CASSIRSSGPQHF
TRBJ1-1	many	TRBV7-8	TRBD1	TGTGCCAGCAGCTTAGGAGGGGGACAGGGCCTTTTTGGCACTGAAGCTTTCTTT	CASSLGGGQGLFGTEAFF
TRBJ2-1	few	TRBV12-3/TRBV12-4	TRBD1	TGTGCCAGCAGTTCCCGACAGGGGGCCTACAATGAGCAGTTCTTC	CASSSRQGAYNEQFF
TRBJ2-3	-	TRBV20-1	-	TGCAGTGCTAGACCCAGCGCCACAGATACGCAGTATTTT	CSARPSATDTQYF
TRBJ2-6	-	TRBV9	-	TGTGCCAGCAGCGTACGGGGGGCAGGGGCCAACGTCCTGACTTTC	CASSVRGAGANVLTF
TRBJ2-1	-	TRBV7-2	TRBD2	TGTGCCAGCCTCTCGACTAGCGGCTTTCGGAATGAGCAGTTCTTC	CASLSTSGFRNEQFF
TRBJ1-5	-	TRBV20-1	-	TGCAGTGCTAGAGATTACGGGATCTCCCAGCATTTT	CSARDYGISQHF
TRBJ2-3	-	TRBV24-1	-	TGTGCCACCAGTCAGGGTTTCCCCACAGATACGCAGTATTTT	CATSQGFPTDTQYF
TRBJ1-1	few	TRBV6-1	-	TGTGCCAGCAGTAAAGACGGGTACACTGAAGCTTTCTTT	CASSKDGYTEAFF
TRBJ1-1	-	TRBV6-2/TRBV6-3	-	TGTGCCAGCAGTTACTCCAAGTACACTGAAGCTTTCTTT	CASSYSKYTEAFF
TRBJ2-1	-	TRBV28	TRBD2	TGTGCCAGCAGTCGGGGACTAGAGTACAATGAGCAGTTCTTC	CASSRGLEYNEQFF
TRBJ1-1	few	TRBV12-3/TRBV12-4	-	TGTGCCAGCAGCCCTATCGATTGGACGAATATGAACACTGAAGCTTTCTTT	CASSPIDWTNMNTEAFF
TRBJ1-1	few	TRBV5-1	-	TGCGCCAGCAGCCTTGGGGGGCGACAGGTTAGAAGCACTGAAGCTTTCTTT	CASSLGGRQVRSTEAFF
TRBJ2-6	few	TRBV7-2	-	TGTGCCAGCAGCTTATTGTCTAGTGGGGGAGCAGGCGCTGGGGCCAACGTCCTGACTTTC	CASSLLSSGGAGAGANVLTF
TRBJ2-1	-	TRBV11-3	-	TGTGCCAGCAGCTCAAGGAGCGCGAGCTCCTACAATGAGCAGTTCTTC	CASSSRSASSYNEQFF